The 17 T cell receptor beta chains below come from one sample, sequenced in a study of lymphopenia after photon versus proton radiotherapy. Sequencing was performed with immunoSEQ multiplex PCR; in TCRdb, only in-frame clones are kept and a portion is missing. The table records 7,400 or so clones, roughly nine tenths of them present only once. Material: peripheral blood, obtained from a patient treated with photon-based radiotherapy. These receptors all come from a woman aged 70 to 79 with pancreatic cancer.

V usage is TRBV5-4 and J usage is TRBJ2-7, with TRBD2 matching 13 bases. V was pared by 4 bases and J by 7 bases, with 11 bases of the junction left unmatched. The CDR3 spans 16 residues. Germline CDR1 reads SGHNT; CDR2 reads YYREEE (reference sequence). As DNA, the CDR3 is TGTGCCAGCAGCCAGGAGACCGGGACTAGCGGGATGGAGCAGTACTTC. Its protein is CASSQETGTSGMEQYF.

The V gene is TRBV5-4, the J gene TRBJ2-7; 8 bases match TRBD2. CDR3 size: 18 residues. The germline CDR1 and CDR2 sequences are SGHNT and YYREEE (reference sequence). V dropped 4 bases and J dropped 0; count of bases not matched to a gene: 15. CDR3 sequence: CASSKGVGAGTSSYEQYF. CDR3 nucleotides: TGTGCCAGCAGCAAGGGGGTCGGTGCCGGGACTAGCTCCTACGAGCAGTACTTC.

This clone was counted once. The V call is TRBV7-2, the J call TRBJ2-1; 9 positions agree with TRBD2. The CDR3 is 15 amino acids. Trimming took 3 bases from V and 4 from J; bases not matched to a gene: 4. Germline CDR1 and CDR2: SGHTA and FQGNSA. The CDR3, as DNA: TGTGCCAGCAGCTTCGCGGGAGGGCCGTACAATGAGCAGTTCTTC. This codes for CASSFAGGPYNEQFF.

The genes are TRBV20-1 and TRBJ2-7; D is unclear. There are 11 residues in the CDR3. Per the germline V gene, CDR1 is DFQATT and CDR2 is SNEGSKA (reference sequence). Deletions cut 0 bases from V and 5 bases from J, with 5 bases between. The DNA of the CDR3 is TGCAGTGCTAGAGAGACCAACGAGCAGTACTTC. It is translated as CSARETNEQYF.

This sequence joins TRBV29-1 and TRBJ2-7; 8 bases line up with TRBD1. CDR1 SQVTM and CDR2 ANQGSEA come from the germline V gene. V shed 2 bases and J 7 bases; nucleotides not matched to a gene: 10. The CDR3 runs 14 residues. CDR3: CSVERGTGGGEQYF. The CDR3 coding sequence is TGCAGCGTTGAACGTGGGACAGGAGGAGGGGAGCAGTACTTC.

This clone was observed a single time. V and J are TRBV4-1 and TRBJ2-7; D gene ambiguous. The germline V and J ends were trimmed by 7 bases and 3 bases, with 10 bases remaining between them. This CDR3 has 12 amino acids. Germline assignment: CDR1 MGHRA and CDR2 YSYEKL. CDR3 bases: TGCGCCAGCATACCCTTTGACTACGAGCAGTACTTC. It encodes CASIPFDYEQYF.

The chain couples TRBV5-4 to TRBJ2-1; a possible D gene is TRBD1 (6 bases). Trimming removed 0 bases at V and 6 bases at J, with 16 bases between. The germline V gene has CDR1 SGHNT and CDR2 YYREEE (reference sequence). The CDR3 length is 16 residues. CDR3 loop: CASSLGGRHESNEQFF. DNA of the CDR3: TGTGCCAGCAGCTTGGGGGGGCGCCACGAGTCCAATGAGCAGTTCTTC.

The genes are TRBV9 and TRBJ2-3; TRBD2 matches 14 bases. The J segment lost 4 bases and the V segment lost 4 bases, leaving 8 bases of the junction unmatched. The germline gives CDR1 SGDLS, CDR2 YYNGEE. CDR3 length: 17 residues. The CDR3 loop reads CASSLGTSGRYPDTQYF. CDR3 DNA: TGTGCCAGCAGCCTCGGGACTAGCGGGAGATACCCAGATACGCAGTATTTT.

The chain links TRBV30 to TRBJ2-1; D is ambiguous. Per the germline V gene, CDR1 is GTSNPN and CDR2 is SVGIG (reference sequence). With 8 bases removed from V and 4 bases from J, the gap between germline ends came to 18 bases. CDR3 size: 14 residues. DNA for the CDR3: TGTGCCACGGAAAAGGCAATACCGTACAATGAGCAGTTCTTC. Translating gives CATEKAIPYNEQFF.

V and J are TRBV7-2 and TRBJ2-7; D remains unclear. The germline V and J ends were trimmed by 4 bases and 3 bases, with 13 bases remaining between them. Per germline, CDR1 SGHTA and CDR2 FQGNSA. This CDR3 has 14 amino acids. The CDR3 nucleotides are TGTGCCAGCAGCTCAAAGGAGAACATCTACGAGCAGTACTTC. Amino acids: CASSSKENIYEQYF.

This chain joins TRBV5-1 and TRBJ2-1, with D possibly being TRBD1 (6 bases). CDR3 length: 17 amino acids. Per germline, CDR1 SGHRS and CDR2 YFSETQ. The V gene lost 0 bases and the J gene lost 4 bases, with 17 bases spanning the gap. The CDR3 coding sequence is TGCGCCAGCAGCTTGGGTAGTGGGACACCAGGTTACAATGAGCAGTTCTTC. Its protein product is CASSLGSGTPGYNEQFF.

As DNA, the CDR3 is TGTGCCAGCAGGAATCTAGCGAGCACCGGGGAGCTGTTTTTT. It is translated as CASRNLASTGELFF. V and J are TRBV2 and TRBJ2-2; TRBD2 is a possible D gene (6 bases). Germline V gene lookup returns CDR1 SNHLY and CDR2 FYNNEI. Deletions cut 6 bases from V and 4 bases from J, with 12 bases between. This CDR3 is built from 14 residues. Supplemented by reference TRBV2 and TRBJ2-2, the full variable domain reads EPEVTQTPSHQVTQMGQEVILRCVPISNHLYFYWYRQILGQKVEFLVSFYNNEISEKSEIFDDQFSVERPDGSNFTLKIRSTKLEDSAMYFCASRNLASTGELFFGEGSRLTVL.

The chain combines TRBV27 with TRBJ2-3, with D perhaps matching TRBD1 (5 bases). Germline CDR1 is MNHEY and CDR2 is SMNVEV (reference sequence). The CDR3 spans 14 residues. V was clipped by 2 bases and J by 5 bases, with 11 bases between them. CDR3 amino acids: CASSLRKDRDTQYF. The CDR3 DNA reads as TGTGCCAGCAGTTTACGAAAAGACAGAGATACGCAGTATTTT.

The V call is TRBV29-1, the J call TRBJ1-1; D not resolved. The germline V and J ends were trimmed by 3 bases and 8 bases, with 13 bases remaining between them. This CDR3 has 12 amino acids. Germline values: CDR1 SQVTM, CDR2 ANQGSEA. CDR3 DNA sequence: TGCAGCGTTGACGGTCGGGTGCAGGAAGCTTTCTTT. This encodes CSVDGRVQEAFF.

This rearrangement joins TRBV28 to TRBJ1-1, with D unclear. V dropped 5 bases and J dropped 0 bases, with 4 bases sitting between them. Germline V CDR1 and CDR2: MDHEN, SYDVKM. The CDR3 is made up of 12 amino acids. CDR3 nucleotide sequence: TGTGCCAGCAGTGTTGTGAACACTGAAGCTTTCTTT. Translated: CASSVVNTEAFF.

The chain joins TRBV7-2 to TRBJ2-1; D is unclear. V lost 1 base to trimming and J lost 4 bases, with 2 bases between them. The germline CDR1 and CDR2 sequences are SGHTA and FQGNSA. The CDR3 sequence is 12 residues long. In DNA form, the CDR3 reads TGTGCCAGCAGCTTAGGGTACAATGAGCAGTTCTTC. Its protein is CASSLGYNEQFF.

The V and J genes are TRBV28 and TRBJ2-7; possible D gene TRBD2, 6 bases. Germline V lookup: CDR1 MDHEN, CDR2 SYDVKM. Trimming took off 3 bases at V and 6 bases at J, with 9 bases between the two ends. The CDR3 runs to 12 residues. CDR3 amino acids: CASSFGGSEQYF. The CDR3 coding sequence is TGTGCCAGCAGTTTTGGGGGGTCCGAGCAGTACTTC. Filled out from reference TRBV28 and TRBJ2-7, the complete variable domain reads DVKVTQSSRYLVKRTGEKVFLECVQDMDHENMFWYRQDPGLGLRLIYFSYDVKMKEKGDIPEGYSVSREKKERFSLILESASTNQTSMYLCASSFGGSEQYFGPGTRLTVT.